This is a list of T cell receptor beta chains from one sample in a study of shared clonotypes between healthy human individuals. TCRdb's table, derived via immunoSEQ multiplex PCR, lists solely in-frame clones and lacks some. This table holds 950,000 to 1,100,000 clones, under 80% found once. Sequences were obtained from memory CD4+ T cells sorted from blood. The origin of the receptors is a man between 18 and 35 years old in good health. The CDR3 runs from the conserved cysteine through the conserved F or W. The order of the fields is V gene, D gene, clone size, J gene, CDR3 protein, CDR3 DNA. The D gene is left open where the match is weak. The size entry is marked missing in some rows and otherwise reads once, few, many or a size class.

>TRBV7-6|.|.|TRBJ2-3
CASSPGWALSTDTQYF
TGTGCCAGCAGCCCAGGGTGGGCCCTCAGCACAGATACGCAGTATTTT
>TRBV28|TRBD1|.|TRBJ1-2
CASSFFAGQINYGYTF
TGTGCCAGCAGTTTTTTTGCGGGACAGATTAACTATGGCTACACCTTC
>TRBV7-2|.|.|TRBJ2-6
CASSLLSQLSPSGANVLTF
TGTGCCAGCAGCTTACTTAGCCAGCTTAGTCCCTCTGGGGCCAACGTCCTGACTTTC
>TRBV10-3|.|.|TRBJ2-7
CAISEGGDYEQYF
TGTGCCATCAGTGAGGGGGGCGACTACGAGCAGTACTTC
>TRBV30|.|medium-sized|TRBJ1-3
CAWSNGFHSGNTIYF
TGTGCCTGGAGTAATGGGTTCCACTCTGGAAACACCATATATTTT
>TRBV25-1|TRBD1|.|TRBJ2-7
CASTGQGSYEQYF
TGTGCCAGCACAGGACAGGGCTCCTACGAGCAGTACTTC
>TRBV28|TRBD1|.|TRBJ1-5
CASSSDRVQPQHF
TGTGCCAGCAGTTCAGACAGGGTTCAGCCCCAGCATTTT
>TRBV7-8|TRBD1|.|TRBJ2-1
CASSNRGPSSYNEQFF
TGTGCCAGCAGCAACAGGGGGCCCAGCTCCTACAATGAGCAGTTCTTC
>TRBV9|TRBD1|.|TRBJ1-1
CASSVGTGSEAFF
TGTGCCAGCAGCGTAGGGACAGGGTCTGAAGCTTTCTTT
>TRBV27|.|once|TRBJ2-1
CASSLFQGNEQFF
TGTGCCAGCAGTTTATTTCAGGGGAATGAGCAGTTCTTC
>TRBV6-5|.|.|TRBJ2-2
CASRRDAGELFF
TGTGCCAGCAGGAGGGACGCCGGGGAGCTGTTTTTT
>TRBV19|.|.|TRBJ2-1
CASSSYGGSYNEQFF
TGTGCCAGTAGCTCCTACGGGGGTTCCTACAATGAGCAGTTCTTC
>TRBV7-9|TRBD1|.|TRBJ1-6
CASSNRPGTGNNSPLHF
TGTGCCAGCAGCAACCGTCCCGGGACAGGGAACAATTCACCCCTCCACTTT
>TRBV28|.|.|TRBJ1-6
CASSPSGGWSPLHF
TGTGCCAGCAGTCCCTCGGGGGGGTGGTCACCCCTCCACTTT
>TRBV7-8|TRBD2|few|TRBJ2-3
CASSLGLAGITDTQYF
TGTGCCAGCAGCTTAGGGCTAGCGGGAATCACAGATACGCAGTATTTT
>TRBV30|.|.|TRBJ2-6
CACGSSGANVLTF
TGTGCCTGCGGTTCATCTGGGGCCAACGTCCTGACTTTC
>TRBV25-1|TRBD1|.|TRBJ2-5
CASSEDDRGHQQYF
TGTGCCAGCAGTGAAGACGACAGGGGGCATCAGCAGTACTTC
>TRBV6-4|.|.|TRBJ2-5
CASSEQASQETQYF
TGTGCCAGCAGTGAACAGGCAAGCCAAGAGACCCAGTACTTC
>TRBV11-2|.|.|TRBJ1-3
CASSLVAGNTIYF
TGTGCCAGCAGCCTAGTCGCTGGAAACACCATATATTTT
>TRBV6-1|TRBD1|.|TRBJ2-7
CASRAGTGRYEQYF
TGTGCCAGCAGGGCCGGGACAGGCCGTTACGAGCAGTACTTC
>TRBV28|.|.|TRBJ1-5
CASENRDSNQPQHF
TGTGCCAGCGAGAACAGGGATAGCAATCAGCCCCAGCATTTT
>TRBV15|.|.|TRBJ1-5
CATSRDQLVNQPQHF
TGTGCCACCAGCAGAGATCAATTGGTCAATCAGCCCCAGCATTTT
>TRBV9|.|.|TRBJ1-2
CASSAGGSNYGYTF
TGTGCCAGCAGCGCCGGTGGGAGTAACTATGGCTACACCTTC
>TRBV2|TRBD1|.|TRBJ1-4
CASTGQGVTEKLFF
TGTGCCAGCACTGGACAGGGTGTGACTGAAAAACTGTTTTTT
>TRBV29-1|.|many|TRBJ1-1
CSVAQGGRTEAFF
TGCAGCGTTGCACAGGGAGGTCGCACTGAAGCTTTCTTT
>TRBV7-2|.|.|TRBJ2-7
CASSFGVEQYF
TGTGCCAGCAGCTTTGGCGTCGAGCAGTACTTC
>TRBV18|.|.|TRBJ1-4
CASSPSWDNEKLFF
TGTGCCAGCTCACCGTCGTGGGATAATGAAAAACTGTTTTTT
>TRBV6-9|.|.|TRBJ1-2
CASSHPRGRTNYGYTF
TGTGCCAGCAGTCACCCAAGGGGACGGACAAACTATGGCTACACCTTC
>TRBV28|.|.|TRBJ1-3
CASNLRAGGRVGDWEDTIYF
TGTGCCAGCAATCTTCGGGCAGGTGGAAGGGTAGGCGACTGGGAAGACACCATATATTTT
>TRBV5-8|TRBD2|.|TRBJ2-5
CASSLALAGGQETQYF
TGTGCCAGCAGCTTGGCGTTAGCGGGAGGTCAAGAGACCCAGTACTTC
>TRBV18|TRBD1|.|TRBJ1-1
CASSPLDRGGNTEAFF
TGTGCCAGCTCACCGTTAGACAGGGGGGGGAACACTGAAGCTTTCTTT
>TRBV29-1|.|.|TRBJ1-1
CSVEEVGWSTEAFF
TGCAGCGTTGAAGAAGTGGGCTGGAGCACTGAAGCTTTCTTT
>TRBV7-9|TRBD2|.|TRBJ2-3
CASSLGAGGTDTQYF
TGTGCCAGCAGCTTAGGAGCGGGAGGAACAGATACGCAGTATTTT
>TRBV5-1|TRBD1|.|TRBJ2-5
CASSTGQGHETQYF
TGCGCCAGCAGTACCGGACAGGGGCACGAGACCCAGTACTTC
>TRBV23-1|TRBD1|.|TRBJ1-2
CASSQSLGTGNYGYTF
TGCGCCAGCAGTCAATCGTTAGGGACAGGGAACTATGGCTACACCTTC
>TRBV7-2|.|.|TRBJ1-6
CASSLGGASYNSPLHF
TGTGCCAGCAGCTTAGGTGGAGCCTCCTATAATTCACCCCTCCACTTT
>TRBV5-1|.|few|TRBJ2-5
CASSLASGTETQYF
TGCGCCAGCAGCTTGGCGAGTGGGACAGAGACCCAGTACTTC
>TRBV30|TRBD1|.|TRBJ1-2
CAWTTGKYGYTF
TGTGCCTGGACGACAGGGAAATATGGCTACACCTTC
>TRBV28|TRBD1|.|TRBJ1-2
CASSGNRGQHYGYTF
TGTGCCAGCAGTGGGAACAGGGGTCAGCACTATGGCTACACCTTC
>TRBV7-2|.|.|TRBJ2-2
CASSQRQGGTGELFF
TGTGCCAGCAGCCAACGACAGGGAGGGACCGGGGAGCTGTTTTTT
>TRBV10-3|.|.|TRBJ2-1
CAISGRGNEQFF
TGTGCCATCAGTGGGAGGGGAAATGAGCAGTTCTTC
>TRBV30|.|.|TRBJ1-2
CAWIQGGGGYTF
TGTGCCTGGATCCAAGGCGGAGGAGGCTACACCTTC
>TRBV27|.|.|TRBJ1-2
CASSSTVNYGYTF
TGTGCCAGCAGTTCTACAGTTAACTATGGCTACACCTTC
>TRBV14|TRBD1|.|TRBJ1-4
CASSPGETGVANEKLFF
TGTGCCAGCAGCCCCGGGGAGACAGGGGTGGCTAATGAAAAACTGTTTTTT
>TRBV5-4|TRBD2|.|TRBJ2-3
CASSLVLAAGGTDTQYF
TGTGCCAGCAGCTTGGTTTTAGCAGCGGGGGGCACAGATACGCAGTATTTT
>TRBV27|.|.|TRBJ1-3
CASSYEGNTIYF
TGTGCCAGCAGTTACGAGGGAAACACCATATATTTT
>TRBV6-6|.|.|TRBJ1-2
CASSYGGAQTF
TGTGCCAGCAGTTACGGGGGCGCGCAAACCTTC
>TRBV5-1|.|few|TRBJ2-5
CASSVMMGVETQYF
TGCGCCAGCAGTGTAATGATGGGAGTAGAGACCCAGTACTTC
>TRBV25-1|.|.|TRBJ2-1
CASSDQGNMYNEQFF
TGTGCCAGCAGTGACCAGGGGAATATGTACAATGAGCAGTTCTTC
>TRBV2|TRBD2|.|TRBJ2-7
CASLSGTSDYEQYF
TGTGCCAGCCTCTCTGGGACTAGCGACTACGAGCAGTACTTC